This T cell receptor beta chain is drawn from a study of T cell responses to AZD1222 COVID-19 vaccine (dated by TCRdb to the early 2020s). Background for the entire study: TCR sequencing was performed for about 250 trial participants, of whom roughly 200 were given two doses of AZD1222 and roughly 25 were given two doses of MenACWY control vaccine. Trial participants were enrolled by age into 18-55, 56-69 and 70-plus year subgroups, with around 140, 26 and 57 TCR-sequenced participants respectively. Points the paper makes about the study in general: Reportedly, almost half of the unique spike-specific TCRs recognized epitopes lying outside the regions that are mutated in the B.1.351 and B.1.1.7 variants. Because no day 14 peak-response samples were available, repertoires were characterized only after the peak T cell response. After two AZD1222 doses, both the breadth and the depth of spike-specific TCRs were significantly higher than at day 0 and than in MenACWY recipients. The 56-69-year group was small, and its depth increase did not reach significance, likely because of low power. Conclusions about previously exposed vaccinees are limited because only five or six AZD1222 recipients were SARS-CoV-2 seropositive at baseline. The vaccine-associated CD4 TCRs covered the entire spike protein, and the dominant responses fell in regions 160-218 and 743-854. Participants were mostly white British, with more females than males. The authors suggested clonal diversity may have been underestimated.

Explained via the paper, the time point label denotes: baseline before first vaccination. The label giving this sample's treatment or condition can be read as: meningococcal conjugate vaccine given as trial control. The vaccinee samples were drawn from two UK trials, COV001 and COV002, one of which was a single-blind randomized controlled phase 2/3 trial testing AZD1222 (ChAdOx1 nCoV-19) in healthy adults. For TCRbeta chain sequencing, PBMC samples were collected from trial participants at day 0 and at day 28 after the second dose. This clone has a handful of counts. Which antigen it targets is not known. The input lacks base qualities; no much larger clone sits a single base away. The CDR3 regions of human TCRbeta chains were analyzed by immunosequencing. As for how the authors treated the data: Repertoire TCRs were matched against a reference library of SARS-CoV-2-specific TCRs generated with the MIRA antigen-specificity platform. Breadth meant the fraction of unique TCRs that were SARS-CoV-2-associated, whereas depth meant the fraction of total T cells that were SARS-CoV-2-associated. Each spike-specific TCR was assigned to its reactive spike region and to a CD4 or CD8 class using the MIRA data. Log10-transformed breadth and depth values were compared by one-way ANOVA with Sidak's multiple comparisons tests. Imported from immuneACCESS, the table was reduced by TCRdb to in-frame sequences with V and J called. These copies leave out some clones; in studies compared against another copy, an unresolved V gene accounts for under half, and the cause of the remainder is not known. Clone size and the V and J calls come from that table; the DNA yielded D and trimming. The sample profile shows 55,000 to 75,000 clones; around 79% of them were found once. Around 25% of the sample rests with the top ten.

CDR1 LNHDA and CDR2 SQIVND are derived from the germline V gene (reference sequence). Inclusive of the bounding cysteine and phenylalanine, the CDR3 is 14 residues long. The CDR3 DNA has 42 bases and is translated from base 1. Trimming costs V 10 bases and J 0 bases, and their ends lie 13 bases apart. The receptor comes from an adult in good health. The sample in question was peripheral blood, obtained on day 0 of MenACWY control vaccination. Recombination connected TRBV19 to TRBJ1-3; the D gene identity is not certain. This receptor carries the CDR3 CATHRGGSGNTIYF. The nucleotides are TGTGCCACCCACCGGGGTGGCTCTGGAAACACCATATATTTT.